The 27 T cell receptor beta chains listed next were all sequenced from one sample in a study of cytomegalovirus exposure and HLA in healthy donors. Only in-frame clones appear in the TCRdb table, and some are missing; sequencing was by immunoSEQ multiplex PCR. The data show fewer than 150,000 clones, about 84% seen once. Material for sequencing was PBMCs. Receptors were obtained from a man aged 18 to 35 in good health and CMV-seronegative.

CDR3 in amino acids: CASSPYSGGSYEQYF. CDR3 coding DNA: TGTGCCAGCAGTCCCTACAGCGGGGGTTCCTACGAGCAGTACTTC. The chain carries TRBV7-9 and TRBJ2-7; 8 nucleotides agree with TRBD2. V lost 6 bases, J lost 1 base, and 8 bases stayed unmatched. This CDR3 spans 15 amino acids. Germline CDR1 SEHNR, CDR2 FQNEAQ (reference sequence). Based on the CDR3 plus reference TRBV7-9 and TRBJ2-7, the full variable domain is DTGVSQNPRHKITKRGQNVTFRCDPISEHNRLYWYRQTLGQGPEFLTYFQNEAQLEKSRLLSDRFSAERPKGSFSTLEIQRTEQGDSAMYLCASSPYSGGSYEQYFGPGTRLTVT.

This chain uses TRBV5-1 with TRBJ1-2; D unclear. Germline assignment: CDR1 SGHRS and CDR2 YFSETQ. This CDR3 is 12 amino acids long. The germline V and J ends were trimmed by 0 bases and 6 bases, with 6 bases remaining between them. CDR3 protein: CASSLGHDGYTF. CDR3 nucleotide sequence: TGCGCCAGCAGCTTGGGACATGATGGCTACACCTTC.

In its sample, this clone was seen a few times. The V call is TRBV2, the J call TRBJ2-7, with 8 positions matching TRBD2. Losses at the gene ends were 6 bases for V and 0 bases for J; bases not matched to a gene: 4. The CDR3 loop spans 14 amino acids. The germline V gene has CDR1 SNHLY and CDR2 FYNNEI. This chain's CDR3 is CASRVTSGSYEQYF. The CDR3 coding sequence is TGTGCCAGCAGGGTCACTAGCGGCTCCTACGAGCAGTACTTC.

This clone was recorded a few times. This chain uses TRBV5-6 with TRBJ2-1, with D maybe TRBD2 (6 bases). CDR1 and CDR2 from the germline V gene are SGHDT and YYEEEE. This CDR3 has 14 amino acids. With 0 bases removed from V and 6 bases from J, the gap between germline ends came to 10 bases. The CDR3 DNA is TGTGCCAGCAGCTTGGGACTAGTTATCAATGAGCAGTTCTTC. It translates to CASSLGLVINEQFF.

V is TRBV6-1 and J is TRBJ1-3; 10 positions match TRBD1. The CDR3 loop spans 19 amino acids. Germline V gene sequence: CDR1 MNHNS, CDR2 SASEGT. With V trimmed by 0 bases and J by 2 bases, 10 bases remained unmatched. The CDR3: CASSEARDRGRSAGNTIYF. In DNA, the CDR3 is TGTGCCAGCAGTGAAGCGCGAGACAGGGGGCGATCGGCTGGAAACACCATATATTTT.

This clone has only one observation. V usage is TRBV27 and J usage is TRBJ2-2; 7 bases line up with TRBD2. The CDR3 extends over 15 amino acids. Germline trimming cut 9 bases from V and 5 bases from J; bases unmatched to any gene: 12. Germline V gives CDR1 MNHEY, CDR2 SMNVEV (reference sequence). CDR3 coding DNA: TGTGCCAGTCGGACCGGGGGGAAAGGGACCGGGGAGCTGTTTTTT. Its protein is CASRTGGKGTGELFF.

The V gene is TRBV2, the J gene TRBJ2-7, with D unresolved. V lost 7 bases and J 0 bases, leaving 13 bases between the germline ends. The CDR3 is 14 residues long. Germline V gene data show CDR1 as SNHLY and CDR2 as FYNNEI. The CDR3 reads CASIRHLLSYEQYF. The CDR3 DNA reads TGTGCCAGCATTCGACATCTCCTCTCCTACGAGCAGTACTTC.

This chain links TRBV19 with TRBJ1-5; D gene uncertain. V was shortened by 5 bases and J by 0 bases, with 14 bases between the two germline ends. In germline, CDR1 is LNHDA, CDR2 SQIVND (reference sequence). This CDR3 is 16 amino acids long. The chain's CDR3 is CASSFMEALSNQPQHF. CDR3 DNA sequence: TGTGCCAGTAGTTTTATGGAAGCGCTTAGCAATCAGCCCCAGCATTTT.

The J gene is TRBJ2-7, the V gene TRBV4-1; tentative D call: TRBD1 (6 bases). Between the trimmed V and J ends, which lost 3 bases and 4 bases, there was a span of 16 bases. Per the germline V gene, CDR1 is MGHRA and CDR2 is YSYEKL. The CDR3 is 15 residues long. CDR3 loop: CASSQNPGTIYEQYF. The DNA for the CDR3 is TGCGCCAGCAGCCAGAACCCCGGGACAATTTACGAGCAGTACTTC.

The CDR3 is CAWSVGWLGTGAYEQYF. CDR3 coding DNA: TGTGCCTGGAGTGTAGGATGGTTGGGGACAGGTGCCTACGAGCAGTACTTC. This chain joins TRBV30 and TRBJ2-7, with 8 bases fitting TRBD1. Germline V lookup: CDR1 GTSNPN, CDR2 SVGIG (reference sequence). V shed 0 bases and J 2 bases; nucleotides not matched to a gene: 12. The CDR3 consists of 17 residues.

This clone was seen more than once but under ten times. This chain joins TRBV18 and TRBJ1-1; no clear D. This CDR3 contains 16 residues. Trimming cost V 0 bases and J 0 bases, with 11 bases left between them. From germline, CDR1 is KGHSH and CDR2 LQKENI. CDR3 sequence (DNA): TGTGCCAGCTCACCACCAACGAGATCCATGAACACTGAAGCTTTCTTT. It specifies CASSPPTRSMNTEAFF.

The genes are TRBV7-9 and TRBJ2-7; TRBD2 agrees at 7 bases. V dropped 4 bases and J dropped 2; count of bases not matched to a gene: 2. Germline lookup yields CDR1 SEHNR and CDR2 FQNEAQ (reference sequence). The length of the CDR3 is 13 residues. The CDR3, as DNA: TGTGCCAGCAGCTCTAGCGGTGCCTACGAGCAGTACTTC. Residues: CASSSSGAYEQYF.

The chain couples TRBV7-6 to TRBJ2-1; 9 bases line up with TRBD2. The CDR3 spans 18 residues. The germline gives CDR1 SGHVS, CDR2 FNYEAQ. The trim removed 8 bases at V and 0 bases at J, leaving 14 bases unmatched. The CDR3 nucleotides read TGTGCCAGCGGGGGTAGTAGCGGGGGCCTTAGCTCCTACAATGAGCAGTTCTTC. This gives the protein CASGGSSGGLSSYNEQFF.

The chain has TRBV27 and TRBJ1-2, with 11 bases identical to TRBD1. This CDR3 region has 14 residues. The trim removed 5 bases at V and 8 bases at J, leaving 7 bases unmatched. The germline V gene encodes CDR1 MNHEY and CDR2 SMNVEV (reference sequence). The CDR3 is CASSLGTGGQGYTF. The CDR3 DNA reads as TGTGCCAGCAGTCTCGGGACAGGGGGACAGGGCTACACCTTC.

This rearrangement joins TRBV7-2 to TRBJ1-2, with unresolved D. Germline V gene sequence: CDR1 SGHTA, CDR2 FQGNSA. The ends were cut back, 1 base at V and 6 bases at J, with 12 bases in the middle. The CDR3 covers 14 residues. Here the CDR3 DNA reads TGTGCCAGCAGCTTAGGTCGGCAGGCTCATGGCTACACCTTC. Translated, it gives CASSLGRQAHGYTF. Based on the CDR3 plus reference TRBV7-2 and TRBJ1-2, the full variable domain is GAGVSQSPSNKVTEKGKDVELRCDPISGHTALYWYRQSLGQGLEFLIYFQGNSAPDKSGLPSDRFSAERTGGSVSTLTIQRTQQEDSAVYLCASSLGRQAHGYTFGSGTRLTVV.

In its sample, this clone ranks as medium-sized (0.01 to 0.1%). This chain links TRBV2 with TRBJ2-7; 8 bases map to TRBD1. The trim removed 4 bases at V and 2 bases at J, leaving 7 bases unmatched. Germline V gene sequence: CDR1 SNHLY, CDR2 FYNNEI. The CDR3 sequence is 15 residues long. The CDR3 DNA sequence: TGTGCCAGCAGTGCAGGGACAGGTGACCCCTACGAGCAGTACTTC. Protein product: CASSAGTGDPYEQYF.

The V call is TRBV2, the J call TRBJ2-1; 7 bases align to TRBD2. The CDR3 is 13 amino acids. The V gene's germline CDR1 is SNHLY and CDR2 FYNNEI. The V segment lost 11 bases and the J segment 3 bases; nucleotides outside the gene matches: 7. The CDR3, as DNA: TGTGCCGGAAGCGGGACGATCTACAATGAGCAGTTCTTC. It encodes CAGSGTIYNEQFF.

The J gene is TRBJ2-1, the V gene TRBV15; D is perhaps TRBD1 (5 bases). Per germline, CDR1 LNHNV and CDR2 YYDKDF (reference sequence). The CDR3 has 13 residues. The V gene lost 1 base and the J gene lost 7 bases, with 8 bases spanning the gap. The CDR3 is CATSRGRVNEQFF. The CDR3 region has the DNA TGTGCCACCAGCAGAGGCAGGGTTAATGAGCAGTTCTTC. Using reference TRBV15 and TRBJ2-1 for the parts outside the CDR3, the full variable domain is DAMVIQNPRYQVTQFGKPVTLSCSQTLNHNVMYWYQQKSSQAPKLLFHYYDKDFNNEADTPDNFQSRRPNTSFCFLDIRSPGLGDTAMYLCATSRGRVNEQFFGPGTRLTVL.

This clone has a count of ten or more. The chain has TRBV9 and TRBJ1-1; TRBD1 aligns across 8 bases. In germline, CDR1 is SGDLS, CDR2 YYNGEE. J lost 1 base, V lost 3 bases, and 2 bases had no gene match. This CDR3 is 14 amino acids long. The CDR3 sequence is CASSADRANTEAFF. CDR3 coding DNA: TGTGCCAGCAGCGCGGACAGGGCGAACACTGAAGCTTTCTTT.

This chain links TRBV18 with TRBJ2-1, with 9 bases fitting TRBD2. Unmatched junction bases numbered 12, after V lost 3 bases and J lost 6 bases. CDR1 is KGHSH and CDR2 is LQKENI in the germline V gene. The CDR3 is 17 residues long. The CDR3 protein is CASSPQAGGRRLNEQFF. The CDR3 DNA is TGTGCCAGCTCACCCCAAGCGGGGGGACGAAGACTCAATGAGCAGTTCTTC.

This clone appeared a single time. V usage is TRBV27 and J usage is TRBJ1-3; D is unresolved. Germline CDR1 MNHEY, CDR2 SMNVEV (reference sequence). Trimming pared 2 bases from V and 0 bases from J, leaving 11 bases between. The CDR3 loop spans 16 amino acids. CDR3 nucleotide sequence: TGTGCCAGCAGTTTAAACGGAGTGAGCTCTGGAAACACCATATATTTT. Its protein product is CASSLNGVSSGNTIYF.

The CDR3 loop reads CSVDLEASQETQYF. DNA of the CDR3: TGCAGCGTTGATTTGGAGGCCAGCCAAGAGACCCAGTACTTC. The chain links TRBV29-1 to TRBJ2-5, with D possibly TRBD2 on 5 matching bases. The CDR3 extends over 14 amino acids. The ends were cut back, 3 bases at V and 1 base at J, with 12 bases in the middle. The germline V gene encodes CDR1 SQVTM and CDR2 ANQGSEA.

The V call is TRBV27, the J call TRBJ2-1; 9 nucleotides align to TRBD2. The CDR3 extends over 15 amino acids. Per germline, CDR1 MNHEY and CDR2 SMNVEV (reference sequence). J lost 1 base, V lost 5 bases, and 3 bases had no gene match. The CDR3 nucleotides read TGTGCCAGCAGTCGAGCGGGAGGTTCCTACAATGAGCAGTTCTTC. Protein product: CASSRAGGSYNEQFF.

The rearrangement joins TRBV5-1 to TRBJ2-5, with 7 bases matching TRBD1. The CDR3 runs 14 residues. J was trimmed by 1 base and V by 4 bases; bases with no gene match: 4. CDR1 and CDR2 from the germline V gene are SGHRS and YFSETQ. CDR3 region: CASSATGIQETQYF. CDR3 bases: TGCGCCAGCAGCGCGACAGGGATCCAAGAGACCCAGTACTTC.

This chain joins TRBV7-9 and TRBJ2-1; 9 positions agree with TRBD1. CDR1 and CDR2 (germline): SEHNR, FQNEAQ (reference sequence). This CDR3 has 17 residues. With V trimmed by 5 bases and J by 2 bases, 10 bases remained unmatched. The DNA of the CDR3 is TGTGCCAGCAGCGGAAAGGAAGGGGACAGGGCCTACAATGAGCAGTTCTTC. Amino acid sequence: CASSGKEGDRAYNEQFF.

This chain links TRBV9 with TRBJ2-1, with 9 bases aligning to TRBD2. V lost 7 bases to trimming and J lost 8 bases; unmatched junction nucleotides: 13. In germline, CDR1 is SGDLS, CDR2 YYNGEE. The CDR3 totals 15 residues. CDR3 amino acids: CASAVGTSMVHEQFF. CDR3 coding DNA: TGTGCCAGCGCGGTTGGGACTAGCATGGTCCATGAGCAGTTCTTC.

The J gene is TRBJ2-2, the V gene TRBV6-6; D may be TRBD1 (8 bases). The V end lost 7 bases, the J end lost 6 bases, and 18 bases lay between the germline ends. Germline V lookup: CDR1 MNHNY, CDR2 SVGAGI (reference sequence). There are 15 residues in the CDR3. The chain's CDR3 is CASKKDRGGPGELFF. CDR3 nucleotides: TGTGCCAGCAAGAAAGACAGGGGAGGGCCCGGGGAGCTGTTTTTT.